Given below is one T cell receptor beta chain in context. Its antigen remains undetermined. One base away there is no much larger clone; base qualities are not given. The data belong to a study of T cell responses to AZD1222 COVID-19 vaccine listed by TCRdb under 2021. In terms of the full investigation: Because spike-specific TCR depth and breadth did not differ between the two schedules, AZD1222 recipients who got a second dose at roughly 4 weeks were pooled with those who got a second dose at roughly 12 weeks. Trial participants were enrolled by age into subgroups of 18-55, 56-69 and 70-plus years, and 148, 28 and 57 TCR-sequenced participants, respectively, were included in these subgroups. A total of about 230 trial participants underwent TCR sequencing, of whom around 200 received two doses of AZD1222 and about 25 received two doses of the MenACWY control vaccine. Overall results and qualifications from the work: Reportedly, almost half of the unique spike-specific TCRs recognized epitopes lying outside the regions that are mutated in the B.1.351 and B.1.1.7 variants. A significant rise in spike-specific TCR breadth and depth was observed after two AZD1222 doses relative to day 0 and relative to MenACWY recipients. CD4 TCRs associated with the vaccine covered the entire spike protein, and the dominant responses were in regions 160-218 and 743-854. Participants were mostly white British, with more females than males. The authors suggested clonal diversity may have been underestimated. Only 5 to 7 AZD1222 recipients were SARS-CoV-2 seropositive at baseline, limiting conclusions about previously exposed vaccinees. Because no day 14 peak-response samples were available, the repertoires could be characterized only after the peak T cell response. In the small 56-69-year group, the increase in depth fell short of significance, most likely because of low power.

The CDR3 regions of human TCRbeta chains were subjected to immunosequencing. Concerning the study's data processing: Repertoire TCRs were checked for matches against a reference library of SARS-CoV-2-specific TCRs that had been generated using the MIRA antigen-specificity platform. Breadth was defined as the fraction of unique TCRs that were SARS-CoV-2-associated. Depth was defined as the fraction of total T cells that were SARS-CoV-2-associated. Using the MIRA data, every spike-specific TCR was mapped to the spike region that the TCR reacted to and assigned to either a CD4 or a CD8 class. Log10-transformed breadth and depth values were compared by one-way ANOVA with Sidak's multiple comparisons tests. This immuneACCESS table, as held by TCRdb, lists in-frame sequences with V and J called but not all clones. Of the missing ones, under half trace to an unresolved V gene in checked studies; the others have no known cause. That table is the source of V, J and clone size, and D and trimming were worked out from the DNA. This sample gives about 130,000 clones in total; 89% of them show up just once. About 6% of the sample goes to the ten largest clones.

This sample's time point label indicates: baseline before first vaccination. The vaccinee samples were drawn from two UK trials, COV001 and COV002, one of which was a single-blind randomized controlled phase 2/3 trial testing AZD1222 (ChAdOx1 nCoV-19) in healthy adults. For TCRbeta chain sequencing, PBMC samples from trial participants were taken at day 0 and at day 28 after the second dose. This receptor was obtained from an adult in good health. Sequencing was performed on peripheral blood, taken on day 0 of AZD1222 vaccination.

The DNA sequence is TGCGCCAGCAGCCTAGGGACAGGGAATAATTCACCCCTCCACTTT. Translated, it reads CASSLGTGNNSPLHF. This chain is built from TRBV4-3 and TRBJ1-6, with 9 bases matching TRBD1. CDR1 and CDR2 are read off the germline V gene as LGHNA and YSLEER. The CDR3 runs 15 residues from the cysteine to the phenylalanine. Here the CDR3 DNA is all that survives: 45 bases in frame from base 1. After removal of 4 bases from V and 5 bases from J, the junction retains 3 bases not matched to a gene.